The next 28 T cell receptor beta chains were all read from a single sample in a study of control samples from healthy donors and cancer patients. Clones were sequenced by immunoSEQ multiplex PCR, and TCRdb holds only the in-frame ones, with some missing. The sample shows 200,000 or so clones, roughly 94% of them seen only once. Material: blood. The source of these receptors is a middle-aged man in good health.

This chain joins TRBV5-1 and TRBJ1-2; 8 bases line up with TRBD1. The CDR3 has 15 amino acids. Trimming removed 4 bases from V and 5 bases from J; junction bases left unmatched: 10. Germline V gives CDR1 SGHRS, CDR2 YFSETQ. The CDR3 region is CASSQEDRGVYGYTF. CDR3 bases: TGCGCCAGCAGCCAAGAAGACAGGGGAGTGTATGGCTACACCTTC.

The rearrangement links TRBV6-6 to TRBJ1-3; possibly TRBD1 for D (5 bases). The CDR3 totals 15 residues. The germline V gene has CDR1 MNHNY and CDR2 SVGAGI (reference sequence). Trimming removed 11 bases from V and 0 bases from J, with 17 bases in between. CDR3 in DNA: TGTGCCGTCCTCCGGGACCCAGTCTCTGGAAACACCATATATTTT. This gives the protein CAVLRDPVSGNTIYF.

This chain uses TRBV27 with TRBJ1-6; no clear D gene. V was shortened by 5 bases and J by 10 bases, with 15 bases between the two germline ends. Germline CDR1 and CDR2: MNHEY and SMNVEV (reference sequence). CDR3 length equals 14 residues. CDR3 bases: TGTGCCAGCAGTCGGGATAGGGAGGGCTCACCCCTCCACTTT. Protein product: CASSRDREGSPLHF.

This chain connects TRBV7-7 to TRBJ2-5; TRBD1 matches at 9 bases. Germline CDR1 reads SSHAT; CDR2 reads FNYEAQ (reference sequence). This CDR3 has 14 residues. Losses at the gene ends were 5 bases for V and 1 base for J; bases not matched to a gene: 2. For the CDR3, the DNA is TGTGCCAGCAGCGGGACAGGGACCCAAGAGACCCAGTACTTC. This encodes CASSGTGTQETQYF.

CDR3: CASSPPKTGDGYTF. In nucleotides, the CDR3 is TGTGCCAGCTCACCACCGAAGACAGGGGATGGCTACACCTTC. The rearrangement joins TRBV18 to TRBJ1-2, with 8 bases matching TRBD1. CDR3 length: 14 residues. CDR1 KGHSH and CDR2 LQKENI come from the germline V gene. The J segment lost 6 bases and the V segment lost 0 bases, leaving 3 bases of the junction unmatched.

The rearrangement joins TRBV5-1 to TRBJ1-2; 8 positions match TRBD1. The CDR3 covers 13 residues. V lost 5 bases to trimming and J lost 7 bases; unmatched junction nucleotides: 7. Germline V gene sequence: CDR1 SGHRS, CDR2 YFSETQ. In nucleotides, the CDR3 is TGCGCCAGCAGTTCGACAGGGGTGGCTGGCTACACCTTC. Encoded protein: CASSSTGVAGYTF. The whole variable domain, remainder taken from reference TRBV5-1 and TRBJ1-2, is KAGVTQTPRYLIKTRGQQVTLSCSPISGHRSVSWYQQTPGQGLQFLFEYFSETQRNKGNFPGRFSGRQFSNSRSEMNVSTLELGDSALYLCASSSTGVAGYTFGSGTRLTVV.

The chain links TRBV28 to TRBJ1-5; D gene unclear. The germline V and J ends were trimmed by 7 bases and 4 bases, with 17 bases remaining between them. This CDR3 comprises 15 residues. Germline values: CDR1 MDHEN, CDR2 SYDVKM. The CDR3 reads CASMPPPPLNQPQHF. Written as DNA, the CDR3 is TGTGCCAGCATGCCCCCCCCTCCGCTTAATCAGCCCCAGCATTTT.

The chain recombines TRBV12-3 or TRBV12-4 with TRBJ1-5; tentative D call: TRBD1 (6 bases). The CDR3 contains 12 residues. V was trimmed by 5 bases and J by 7 bases, leaving 9 bases between them. CDR3 in DNA: TGTGCCAGCAGTAACAGGGACCAGCCCCAGCATTTT. It specifies CASSNRDQPQHF.

V is TRBV20-1 and J is TRBJ2-7; D is uncertain. V dropped 0 bases and J dropped 7 bases, with 4 bases sitting between them. The V gene's germline CDR1 is DFQATT and CDR2 SNEGSKA (reference sequence). The CDR3 sequence is 10 residues long. CDR3 region: CSAREGEQYV. CDR3 DNA sequence: TGCAGTGCTAGAGAGGGGGAGCAGTACGTC.

The rearrangement uses TRBV5-1 and TRBJ2-1, with 13 bases matching TRBD2. Germline assignment: CDR1 SGHRS and CDR2 YFSETQ. This CDR3 comprises 15 residues. After removal of 0 bases from V and 15 bases from J, the junction contained 9 bases not matched to a gene. The DNA of the CDR3 is TGCGCCAGCAGCTTGGCTACTAGCGGGGGGGATACGGTGTTCTTC. This sequence encodes CASSLATSGGDTVFF. Full variable domain (remainder filled in from reference TRBV5-1 and TRBJ2-1): KAGVTQTPRYLIKTRGQQVTLSCSPISGHRSVSWYQQTPGQGLQFLFEYFSETQRNKGNFPGRFSGRQFSNSRSEMNVSTLELGDSALYLCASSLATSGGDTVFFGPGTRLTVL.

This chain connects TRBV5-4 to TRBJ2-5, with 8 bases that match TRBD2. J lost 3 bases, V lost 4 bases, and 2 bases had no gene match. Per germline, CDR1 SGHNT and CDR2 YYREEE (reference sequence). The CDR3 is 13 amino acids. DNA for the CDR3: TGTGCCAGCAGCCCGCGGGGGGAAGAGACCCAGTACTTC. Translating gives CASSPRGEETQYF.

In nucleotides, the CDR3 is TGTGCCAGCAGTGCCGGGGGGACAGGGGGCACTCAGCCCCAGCATTTT. Translating it yields CASSAGGTGGTQPQHF. The rearrangement links TRBV25-1 to TRBJ1-5, with 12 bases identical to TRBD1. Looked up from germline, CDR1 is MGHDK and CDR2 is SYGVNS. The length of the CDR3 is 16 residues. The junction had 7 bases not matched to a gene; V was cut back by 4 bases and J by 6 bases.

This sequence joins TRBV5-4 and TRBJ1-2; a weak D match, TRBD1 (5 bases). Trimming removed 5 bases from V and 2 bases from J, with 13 bases in between. Germline V lookup: CDR1 SGHNT, CDR2 YYREEE (reference sequence). The CDR3 sequence is 14 residues long. As DNA, the CDR3 is TGTGCCAGCAGGCTTTTCGGGGCCAACTATGGCTACACCTTC. Its translation is CASRLFGANYGYTF.

In its sample, this clone was seen once. The chain couples TRBV5-1 to TRBJ2-1, with D maybe TRBD2 (6 bases). Germline CDR1 SGHRS, CDR2 YFSETQ. V lost 4 bases and J 4 bases, leaving 6 bases between the germline ends. The CDR3 has 12 residues. For the CDR3, the DNA is TGCGCCAGCAGCGGGGGGTACAATGAGCAGTTCTTC. Protein: CASSGGYNEQFF.

The chain uses TRBV28 and TRBJ2-7; weak D call: TRBD1 (6 bases). The CDR3 spans 14 residues. Germline CDR1 reads MDHEN; CDR2 reads SYDVKM. Trimming pared 5 bases from V and 3 bases from J, leaving 14 bases between. CDR3 nucleotide sequence: TGTGCCAGCAGTCCCACAGGGAGTGTCTACGAGCAGTACGTC. Translating it yields CASSPTGSVYEQYV.

The V gene is TRBV25-1, the J gene TRBJ1-4; no clear D gene. Germline CDR1 MGHDK, CDR2 SYGVNS. The CDR3 is made up of 14 amino acids. The V end lost 2 bases, the J end lost 8 bases, and 12 bases lay between the germline ends. The CDR3 loop is CASSEEVPGEKLFF. Here the CDR3 DNA reads TGTGCCAGCAGTGAAGAGGTCCCCGGGGAAAAACTGTTTTTT.

This clone was seen only once. This rearrangement joins TRBV19 to TRBJ2-2; 10 bases match TRBD1. J was trimmed by 4 bases and V by 0 bases; bases with no gene match: 17. The CDR3 runs 21 residues. Per germline, CDR1 LNHDA and CDR2 SQIVND (reference sequence). The CDR3 reads CASSIERLWDRGNFRTGELFF. CDR3 coding DNA: TGTGCCAGTAGTATAGAGAGGCTGTGGGACAGGGGTAACTTTCGCACCGGGGAGCTGTTTTTT.

In its sample, this clone was seen a few times. The chain uses TRBV5-1 and TRBJ2-7, with 7 bases fitting TRBD1. CDR1 and CDR2 from the germline V gene are SGHRS and YFSETQ. The V gene end was trimmed by 5 bases and the J gene end by 2 bases; junction bases not matched to a gene: 4. The CDR3 is 13 amino acids. CDR3 region: CASSSGTAYEQYF. The CDR3 DNA reads as TGCGCCAGCAGTTCTGGGACAGCCTACGAGCAGTACTTC.

The V call is TRBV6-4, the J call TRBJ2-3; 8 bases are a match to TRBD2. The ends lost 4 bases at V and 1 base at J; junction bases unmatched: 4. The CDR3 totals 15 residues. The germline V gene encodes CDR1 MRHNA and CDR2 SNTAGT. The CDR3 loop reads CASSAGSGGTDTQYF. DNA of the CDR3: TGTGCCAGCAGTGCCGGTAGCGGGGGCACAGATACGCAGTATTTT.

This chain links TRBV6-6 with TRBJ2-5; 9 nucleotides line up with TRBD2. The CDR3 consists of 15 residues. CDR1 is MNHNY, CDR2 SVGAGI, per germline (reference sequence). With 7 bases clipped from V and 2 bases from J, the junction kept 8 bases outside the gene matches. In DNA, the CDR3 is TGTGCCAGCACCCCGCTAGCGGGGTATCAAGAGACCCAGTACTTC. As protein: CASTPLAGYQETQYF.

This chain uses TRBV5-4 with TRBJ2-5; TRBD2 agrees at 9 bases. The CDR3 has 16 amino acids. V shed 0 bases, J shed 1 base, and the junction held 4 bases outside the gene matches. Per the germline V gene, CDR1 is SGHNT and CDR2 is YYREEE (reference sequence). The CDR3 DNA follows: TGTGCCAGCAGCTTGGGTGGTAGCGGGGGCCAAGAGACCCAGTACTTC. This codes for CASSLGGSGGQETQYF.

This clone was seen a few times. Written as DNA, the CDR3 is TGTGCCAGCAGCTCCTACAGGGACACTGAAGCTTTCTTT. This translates into CASSSYRDTEAFF. This chain joins TRBV7-2 and TRBJ1-1, with a tentative D call TRBD1 (6 bases). This CDR3 is 13 amino acids long. Deletions cut 4 bases from V and 3 bases from J, with 9 bases between. Germline CDR1 reads SGHTA; CDR2 reads FQGNSA.

This clone appeared a single time. This chain links TRBV7-3 with TRBJ2-3; 10 bases fit TRBD2. Germline CDR1 is SGHTA and CDR2 is FQGTGA. This CDR3 region has 14 residues. V lost 6 bases to trimming and J lost 4 bases; unmatched junction nucleotides: 4. CDR3 loop: CASSSGLAPDTQYF. The CDR3 DNA is TGTGCCAGCAGTTCGGGACTAGCGCCAGATACGCAGTATTTT.

This chain links TRBV6-6 with TRBJ1-4, with D possibly TRBD1 on 5 matching bases. Deletions cut 2 bases from V and 7 bases from J, with 11 bases between. CDR1 is MNHNY and CDR2 is SVGAGI in the germline V gene (reference sequence). CDR3 length equals 14 residues. The CDR3 reads CASSYGGRSEKLFF. CDR3 coding DNA: TGTGCCAGCAGTTACGGGGGTCGGAGTGAAAAACTGTTTTTT.

J is TRBJ1-1 and V is TRBV4-1; no firm D call. Germline assignment: CDR1 MGHRA and CDR2 YSYEKL. V gave up 2 bases and J gave up 1 base, with 8 bases separating them. The CDR3 runs 14 residues. CDR3 protein: CASSQWAGNTEAFF. As DNA, the CDR3 is TGCGCCAGCAGCCAATGGGCAGGGAACACTGAAGCTTTCTTT.

The V call is TRBV10-3, the J call TRBJ1-1; no reliable D call. V lost 3 bases and J lost 1, with 15 bases in between. This CDR3 has 16 amino acids. Germline V gives CDR1 ENHRY, CDR2 SYGVKD. This chain's CDR3 is CAISDAGTSSNTEAFF. As DNA, the CDR3 is TGTGCCATCAGTGATGCGGGTACAAGTTCGAACACTGAAGCTTTCTTT.

This clone was observed once. The V and J genes are TRBV29-1 and TRBJ2-1; a weak D match, TRBD2 (6 bases). The length of the CDR3 is 13 residues. Germline V gene lookup returns CDR1 SQVTM and CDR2 ANQGSEA. With 7 bases removed from V and 2 bases from J, the gap between germline ends came to 12 bases. CDR3 DNA sequence: TGCAGCGCACGCGGGGAGGCCTACAATGAGCAGTTCTTC. Protein product: CSARGEAYNEQFF.

The chain has TRBV12-3 or TRBV12-4 and TRBJ2-7, with unresolved D. This CDR3 has 12 residues. Deletions cut 6 bases from V and 5 bases from J, with 11 bases between. The CDR3, as DNA: TGTGCCAGCAGCCTTACTCGCCACGAGCAGTACTTC. The encoded protein is CASSLTRHEQYF.